A selection of T cell receptor beta chains follows, all from one sample in a study of T cells after posttransplantation cyclophosphamide. Clones were read by immunoSEQ multiplex PCR, and TCRdb kept only the in-frame ones, dropping some. Found here are tens of thousands of clones, no singletons; the ten largest cover about 2%. The sequences come from PBMCs, collected after allogeneic stem cell transplant with posttransplant cyclophosphamide. The receptor source for this set is a male patient aged 18-29 years who received an allogeneic stem cell transplant from a related donor, was CMV-positive, and had no GVHD. Some T cells may be the graft donor's. The CDR3 runs from the conserved cysteine through the conserved F or W. Fields, in order: J gene, clone size, V gene, D gene, CDR3 DNA, CDR3 protein. The D gene is left open where the match is weak. The size field reads how often the clone was seen (once, few, many) or a class if it is expanded.

TRBJ2-7 many TRBV30 . TGTGCCTTAGGGCGGGGAAACGAGCAGTACTTC CALGRGNEQYF
TRBJ1-1 many TRBV21-1 . TGTGCCAGCAGCCCTGAAGAGTCCCGGACAGGGGGCAATACTGAAGCTTTCTTT CASSPEESRTGGNTEAFF
TRBJ1-2 many TRBV5-6 TRBD1 TGTGCCAGCAGTTACCGGGACAGGGTACATGGCTACACCTTC CASSYRDRVHGYTF
TRBJ2-7 many TRBV29-1 . TGCAGCGTTGAAGGGAGGGGACGGTCCACCTACGAGCAGTACTTC CSVEGRGRSTYEQYF
TRBJ2-4 many TRBV19 . TGTGCCAGTAGATCCAGGGAAGCCAAAAACATTCAGTACTTC CASRSREAKNIQYF
TRBJ2-7 many TRBV4-2 . TGTGCCAGCAGCCAAGAACTCGAGCGCTTAAGCTCCTACGAGCAGTACTTC CASSQELERLSSYEQYF
TRBJ2-2 many TRBV9 . TGTGCCAGCAGCGTAGTCATAGGGGCCGGGGAGCTGTTTTTT CASSVVIGAGELFF
TRBJ2-5 many TRBV11-2 . TGTGCCAGCAGCTACAGAGGGGGGGGTGAGACCCAGTACTTC CASSYRGGGETQYF
TRBJ2-5 many TRBV7-2 TRBD2 TGTGCCAGCAGTCGAGCCGGGACTAGCGGGGGACTGGGACAAGAGACCCAGTACTTC CASSRAGTSGGLGQETQYF
TRBJ2-2 many TRBV28 TRBD1 TGTGCCAGCAGACCCATGACAGGGGGGGGGACCGGGGAGCTGTTTTTT CASRPMTGGGTGELFF
TRBJ2-7 many TRBV19 . TGTGCCACCCAAACCGCGGAGAACTACGAGCAGTACTTC CATQTAENYEQYF
TRBJ2-2 few TRBV18 TRBD2 TGTGCCAGCTACAGACTAGCGGGTCTTAACACCGGGGAGCTGTTTTTT CASYRLAGLNTGELFF
TRBJ2-5 many TRBV7-9 . TGTGCCAGCAGCTTAGGTTTTAGCGAGACCCAGTACTTC CASSLGFSETQYF
TRBJ1-3 many TRBV4-1 . TGCGCCAGCAGCCCCGCAGGCTCTGGAAACACCATATATTTT CASSPAGSGNTIYF
TRBJ2-7 many TRBV6-5 TRBD1 TGTGCCAGCAGGGGGACAGGAGATCTGAGAGAGCAGTACTTC CASRGTGDLREQYF
TRBJ2-7 many TRBV9 TRBD2 TGTGCCAGCAGCGTAGGACTAGCGGGGTCCTACGAGCAGTACTTC CASSVGLAGSYEQYF
TRBJ2-3 many TRBV9 TRBD2 TGTGCCAGCAGCGGACTAGCGGGAGTGACAGATACGCAGTATTTT CASSGLAGVTDTQYF
TRBJ2-7 many TRBV6-5 TRBD1 TGTGCCAGCACCCGGGACAGGGGGTACGAGCAGTACTTC CASTRDRGYEQYF
TRBJ2-3 many TRBV2 TRBD2 TGTGCCAGCAGTAGAAAAGCGGGGTTTAGCACAGATACGCAGTATTTT CASSRKAGFSTDTQYF
TRBJ2-6 many TRBV5-4 TRBD1 TGTGCCAGCAGCTACAGGGGGACCGGGGCCAACGTCCTGACTTTC CASSYRGTGANVLTF
TRBJ1-2 many TRBV14 . TGTGCCAGCAGCCCGGGACAAACCTATGGCTACACCTTC CASSPGQTYGYTF
TRBJ2-2 many TRBV4-1 . TGCGCCAGCAGCCGGAGGTTGGACACCGGGGAGCTGTTTTTT CASSRRLDTGELFF
TRBJ1-4 many TRBV11-3 . TGTGCCGAACGGGTGCCTCCCACAACTAATGAAAAACTGTTTTTT CAERVPPTTNEKLFF
TRBJ2-1 many TRBV5-8 TRBD2 TGTGCCAGCAGCTTGGAGGTCGGTTGGACTAGCGGGAGGGATGAGCAGTTCTTC CASSLEVGWTSGRDEQFF
TRBJ2-3 many TRBV4-3 TRBD1 TGCGCCAGCAGCCAAGATCTAAGGACAGGGACAGATACGCAGTATTTT CASSQDLRTGTDTQYF
TRBJ2-3 many TRBV10-3 TRBD1 TGTGCCATCAGTCGGGACAGCTCTAGCACAGATACGCAGTATTTT CAISRDSSSTDTQYF